This is a list of T cell receptor beta chains from one sample in a study of CD8+CD57+ T cells in acquired aplastic anemia. TCRdb analysed the reads with MiXCR anew, one entry per CDR3 protein. The sample holds hundreds of thousands of distinct CDR3 sequences, roughly 53% seen once. The sequenced sample was sorted CD4+, CD8+, or CD8+CD57+ T cells (not recorded which) from PBMCs. The source of these receptors is a human donor with aplastic anemia. Each CDR3 is given with its conserved first and last residue. The D gene is left open where the match is weak. Rows may omit the clone size; those that give it use once, few, many or a size class.

V gene,D gene,CDR3 length,J gene,clone size,CDR3 protein
TRBV12-3/TRBV12-4,TRBD2,13,TRBJ2-3,NA,CALARGGTDTQYF
TRBV6-6,NA,17,TRBJ1-6,many,CASSYIVTGRDNSPLHF
TRBV5-1,NA,15,TRBJ2-7,once,CASSLGGVGLLEQYF
TRBV19,TRBD1,16,TRBJ1-5,NA,CASSPGQGLRNQPQHF
TRBV6-1,TRBD2,14,TRBJ2-1,NA,CASSEGLGFGEQFF
TRBV20-1,NA,15,TRBJ2-7,NA,CSARDTGSDTYEQYF
TRBV2,NA,11,TRBJ2-7,NA,CASSGGNEQYF
TRBV3-1,NA,12,TRBJ1-6,many,CASSQPNSPLHF
TRBV5-1,TRBD1,16,TRBJ1-2,NA,CASSSLAGQGVSGYTF
TRBV7-3,TRBD1,11,TRBJ2-7,NA,CASTTGVEQYF
TRBV20-1,NA,13,TRBJ2-7,NA,CSARERGAFEQYF
TRBV4-2,NA,13,TRBJ2-1,NA,CASSQGSINEQFF
TRBV7-3,TRBD1,16,TRBJ1-6,few,CASSSELQGDGSPLHF
TRBV20-1,NA,14,TRBJ2-7,few,CSAREAVRMYEQYF
TRBV24-1,NA,14,TRBJ2-1,NA,CATSDIIRGNGQFF
TRBV6-1,TRBD2,15,TRBJ2-1,NA,CASKSGLATHNEQFF